These 20 T cell receptor beta chains were sequenced from one sample in a study of T cell responses to AZD1222 COVID-19 vaccine. Generated by immunoSEQ multiplex PCR, the TCRdb table keeps only in-frame clones and is missing some. The table records about 120,000 clones, approximately 83% of them present only once. This material consisted of peripheral blood, taken on day 0 of AZD1222 vaccination. The receptors were sampled from an adult in good health.

Details on this clone: The same CDR3 arises from other DNA sequences in this sample as well. The rearrangement joins TRBV19 to TRBJ1-5; D might be TRBD1 (6 bases). The CDR3 has 14 residues. The V gene lost 1 base and the J gene lost 6 bases, with 10 bases spanning the gap. CDR1 LNHDA and CDR2 SQIVND come from the germline V gene (reference sequence). The CDR3 sequence is CASSIVGGGQPQHF. The CDR3 region has the DNA TGTGCCAGTAGTATAGTCGGGGGCGGTCAGCCCCAGCATTTT.

This clone was observed once. The genes are TRBV24-1 and TRBJ2-1, with TRBD1 as a possible D gene (5 bases). The CDR3 consists of 14 residues. Germline assignment: CDR1 KGHDR and CDR2 SFDVKD. The V and J ends lost 1 base and 12 bases respectively, with 15 bases between them. The CDR3 loop is CATSDLTGSEGQFF. CDR3 DNA: TGTGCCACCAGTGATTTAACAGGTTCGGAAGGGCAGTTCTTC.

The gene calls are TRBV29-1 and TRBJ2-7; 11 bases line up with TRBD2. With 4 bases clipped from V and 3 bases from J, the junction kept 5 bases outside the gene matches. Germline V gene lookup returns CDR1 SQVTM and CDR2 ANQGSEA. The CDR3 spans 14 residues. The CDR3 DNA follows: TGCAGCGTTGTTATTGGGACTAGCGGCTACGAGCAGTACTTC. Translation: CSVVIGTSGYEQYF.

This rearrangement joins TRBV6-2 or TRBV6-3 to TRBJ2-7, with 7 positions matching TRBD1. Trimming cost V 0 bases and J 5 bases; bases outside gene matches: 13. This CDR3 is built from 17 residues. Germline loops: CDR1 MNHEY, CDR2 SVGEGT. CDR3 sequence reads: CASSYSLSRQGTNEQYF. The CDR3, as DNA: TGTGCCAGCAGTTACTCGCTCTCTCGACAGGGAACCAACGAGCAGTACTTC.

The rearrangement uses TRBV24-1 and TRBJ2-1, with unresolved D. V dropped 3 bases and J dropped 1 base, with 15 bases sitting between them. CDR3 length: 17 residues. In germline, CDR1 is KGHDR, CDR2 SFDVKD. CDR3 sequence: CATSDAPPASSYNEQFF. CDR3 DNA: TGTGCCACCAGTGATGCCCCCCCAGCGAGTTCCTACAATGAGCAGTTCTTC.

The rearrangement uses TRBV2 and TRBJ2-2; 7 nucleotides align to TRBD1. The CDR3 contains 13 residues. V was clipped by 6 bases and J by 6 bases; unmatched bases: 4. Germline V gene data show CDR1 as SNHLY and CDR2 as FYNNEI. The CDR3 bases are TGTGCCAGCAGAACAGGGGTGGCCGGGGAGCTGTTTTTT. It is translated as CASRTGVAGELFF.

The V gene is TRBV19, the J gene TRBJ1-2, with unresolved D. V was cut by 3 bases and J by 4 bases, with 15 bases left in between. CDR3 size: 15 residues. Per the germline V gene, CDR1 is LNHDA and CDR2 is SQIVND (reference sequence). This chain's CDR3 is CASSIMGSPAYGYTF. CDR3 DNA sequence: TGTGCCAGTAGTATCATGGGGTCGCCAGCCTATGGCTACACCTTC.

The genes are TRBV6-2 or TRBV6-3 and TRBJ2-1, with TRBD2 identical over 12 bases. Trimming took 3 bases from V and 7 from J; bases not matched to a gene: 13. The CDR3 has 18 amino acids. Germline V CDR1 and CDR2: MNHEY, SVGEGT. The CDR3 loop reads CASSYLRRLAGEKNEQFF. The CDR3 DNA reads TGTGCCAGCAGTTATCTGAGAAGACTAGCGGGAGAAAAAAATGAGCAGTTCTTC.

This chain connects TRBV9 to TRBJ2-3; TRBD2 matches at 7 bases. This CDR3 is 16 amino acids long. V shed 0 bases and J 0 bases; nucleotides not matched to a gene: 4. Germline values: CDR1 SGDLS, CDR2 YYNGEE. CDR3 coding DNA: TGTGCCAGCAGCGTAGGAACGCGGGAGAGCACAGATACGCAGTATTTT. Encoded protein: CASSVGTRESTDTQYF.

V is TRBV19 and J is TRBJ2-7; 14 nucleotides align to TRBD2. V lost 4 bases, J lost 7 bases, and 9 bases stayed unmatched. Germline assignment: CDR1 LNHDA and CDR2 SQIVND (reference sequence). The CDR3 has 16 amino acids. The CDR3 sequence is CASSTRLAGGPQEQYF. CDR3 DNA: TGTGCCAGTAGTACTCGACTAGCGGGGGGGCCTCAAGAGCAGTACTTC.

J is TRBJ2-7 and V is TRBV3-1 (or the pseudogene TRBV3-2), with D uncertain. The CDR3 sequence is 15 residues long. The V end was cut by 3 bases, the J end by 6 bases, with 18 bases between. Germline values: CDR1 LGHDT, CDR2 YNNKEL (reference sequence). CDR3 coding DNA: TGTGCCAGCAGCCATCGAATTTCAAACATCGCCGAGCAGTACTTC. Amino acid sequence: CASSHRISNIAEQYF.

In this sample, this clone turned up a few times. The chain recombines TRBV10-3 with TRBJ2-1, with TRBD2 matching 14 bases. The CDR3 spans 16 residues. V was clipped by 7 bases and J by 5 bases; unmatched bases: 7. In germline, CDR1 is ENHRY, CDR2 SYGVKD. The CDR3 nucleotides are TGTGCCATCAACTCCGGGACTAGCGGGGGTAACAATGAGCAGTTCTTC. Its translation is CAINSGTSGGNNEQFF.

This clone appeared a few times. J is TRBJ1-1 and V is TRBV5-1; tentatively, D is TRBD1 (5 bases). The ends were cut back, 0 bases at V and 4 bases at J, with 10 bases in the middle. This CDR3 comprises 14 residues. Germline V gives CDR1 SGHRS, CDR2 YFSETQ. Written as DNA, the CDR3 is TGCGCCAGCAGCTTGGGGGGGTTAGGCACTGAAGCTTTCTTT. Protein sequence: CASSLGGLGTEAFF.

The V and J genes are TRBV12-3 or TRBV12-4 and TRBJ1-1; D remains unclear. The CDR3 totals 11 residues. V was cut by 7 bases and J by 5 bases, with 8 bases left in between. The CDR3 DNA reads TGTGCCAGCACTGGAGGGACTGAAGCTTTCTTT. As protein: CASTGGTEAFF.

The genes are TRBV7-8 and TRBJ1-3; D is possibly TRBD1 (6 bases). The germline gives CDR1 SGHVS, CDR2 FQNEAQ. The CDR3 has 15 amino acids. Trimming took off 4 bases at V and 2 bases at J, with 12 bases between the two ends. CDR3 loop: CASSSGQRAGNTIYF. CDR3 DNA: TGTGCCAGCAGCTCCGGACAGAGAGCTGGAAACACCATATATTTT.

In DNA, the CDR3 is TGTGCCAGCAGCTTATTTTCCGGACAGATGGCTTACGAGCAGTACTTC. Translated: CASSLFSGQMAYEQYF. J is TRBJ2-7 and V is TRBV7-6; D possibly corresponds to TRBD1 (6 bases). Trimming cost V 2 bases and J 4 bases, with 18 bases left between them. The CDR3 spans 16 residues. Germline loops: CDR1 SGHVS, CDR2 FNYEAQ.

V gene TRBV2 combines with J gene TRBJ2-1; tentative D call: TRBD2 (6 bases). V gave up 0 bases and J gave up 14 bases, with 11 bases separating them. There are 12 residues in the CDR3. Germline CDR1 and CDR2: SNHLY and FYNNEI. CDR3 sequence reads: CASSEAGLGEFF. The DNA for the CDR3 is TGTGCCAGCAGTGAAGCGGGACTCGGGGAGTTCTTC.

CDR3 in DNA: TGTGCCAGCAGCCAAGGGGGACAGGGGGCGCCCAATAATTCACCCCTCCACTTT. Protein: CASSQGGQGAPNNSPLHF. This chain uses TRBV3-1 (or the pseudogene TRBV3-2) with TRBJ1-6, with 12 bases fitting TRBD1. The junction had 6 bases not matched to a gene; V was cut back by 1 base and J by 5 bases. The CDR3 consists of 18 residues. Germline loops: CDR1 LGHDT, CDR2 YNNKEL (reference sequence).

The gene calls are TRBV29-1 and TRBJ2-7, with D perhaps TRBD1 (6 bases). The CDR3 has 14 residues. Germline CDR1 is SQVTM and CDR2 is ANQGSEA. Trimming stripped 7 bases from V and 1 base from J, with 17 bases between. The CDR3 DNA follows: TGCAGCGCTCGACAGGATCCGAGTTCCTACGAGCAGTACTTC. Encoded protein: CSARQDPSSYEQYF.

This clone was seen once. The rearrangement joins TRBV19 to TRBJ1-2, with a possible D match to TRBD1 (5 bases). Germline V lookup: CDR1 LNHDA, CDR2 SQIVND (reference sequence). Trimming took off 7 bases at V and 1 base at J, with 16 bases between the two ends. CDR3 size: 15 residues. The CDR3 region has the DNA TGTGCCAGTATGGGATGGTATGACAGTAACTATGGCTACACCTTC. Protein product: CASMGWYDSNYGYTF.